A selection of T cell receptor beta chains follows, all from one sample in a study of cytomegalovirus exposure and HLA in healthy donors. Assay used: immunoSEQ multiplex PCR; TCRdb lists only in-frame clones, some missing. This sample carries 90,000 to 120,000 clones, over 65% of them seen once, and the ten largest clones take 14%. Specimen: PBMCs. The receptors derive from a woman aged 40 to 50 in good health and CMV-seropositive. The CDR3 runs from the conserved cysteine through the conserved F or W. The D gene is left open where the match is weak. Some rows have no size entry. The others give once, few or many, or a class for an expanded clone.

j_call v_call d_call clone_size cdr3_aa cdr3_nt
TRBJ2-1 TRBV2 TRBD2 NA CASRGLAGGDNEQFF TGTGCCAGCAGGGGACTAGCGGGGGGGGACAATGAGCAGTTCTTC
TRBJ2-6 TRBV4-3 NA few CASSQATGSGANVLTF TGCGCCAGCAGCCAGGCTACAGGGTCTGGGGCCAACGTCCTGACTTTC
TRBJ2-7 TRBV19 NA NA CASSIGGYGLLSKYF TGTGCCAGTAGTATAGGGGGTTACGGACTCCTAAGCAAGTACTTC
TRBJ1-2 TRBV5-6 NA NA CASSFGHDYGYTF TGTGCCAGCAGCTTCGGACACGACTATGGCTACACCTTC
TRBJ2-1 TRBV5-4 NA NA CASSGLIQIADNEQFF TGTGCCAGCAGCGGATTGATACAGATCGCCGACAATGAGCAGTTCTTC
TRBJ2-7 TRBV29-1 TRBD1 NA CSVEEVEGAGQYF TGCAGCGTTGAAGAAGTCGAGGGGGCAGGGCAGTACTTC
TRBJ1-2 TRBV4-1 NA NA CASSQGERSGPLRGYTF TGCGCCAGCAGCCAAGGGGAGCGGAGTGGGCCTCTGAGGGGCTACACCTTC
TRBJ1-4 TRBV5-1 NA NA CASSLQYRDEKLFF TGCGCCAGCAGCTTGCAATATCGGGATGAAAAACTGTTTTTT
TRBJ1-4 TRBV7-2 NA NA CASSWGRANEKLFF TGTGCCAGCAGCTGGGGGAGGGCTAATGAAAAACTGTTTTTT
TRBJ2-7 TRBV7-2 NA NA CASSLGVSYEQYF TGTGCCAGCAGCTTAGGAGTGTCCTACGAGCAGTACTTC
TRBJ2-1 TRBV5-4 NA NA CASSLENRAWWVF TGTGCCAGCAGCTTGGAAAACAGGGCCTGGTGGGTCTTC
TRBJ2-7 TRBV2 TRBD1 NA CASTRDRGYEQYF TGTGCCAGCACTCGTGACAGGGGTTACGAGCAGTACTTC
TRBJ1-3 TRBV4-2 NA NA CASSQDPAAPGNTIYF TGTGCCAGCAGCCAAGATCCGGCGGCGCCTGGAAACACCATATATTTT
TRBJ2-7 TRBV5-1 TRBD1 NA CASSHPGQVYEQYF TGCGCCAGCAGCCACCCGGGACAGGTTTACGAGCAGTACTTC
TRBJ1-1 TRBV5-6 TRBD1 NA CASSFWRGLTEAFF TGTGCCAGCAGCTTTTGGAGGGGGCTCACTGAAGCTTTCTTT
TRBJ1-3 TRBV29-1 NA NA CSVARGGNTIYF TGCAGCGTTGCCAGGGGAGGAAACACCATATATTTT
TRBJ2-7 TRBV30 NA few CAWSAGLYEQYF TGTGCCTGGAGTGCGGGACTCTACGAGCAGTACTTC
TRBJ1-5 TRBV6-1 NA NA CASSEGQVSNQPQHF TGTGCCAGCAGTGAAGGACAGGTTAGCAATCAGCCCCAGCATTTT
TRBJ1-2 TRBV29-1 TRBD1 NA CSVSGQGNYGYTF TGCAGCGTTTCGGGACAGGGGAACTATGGCTACACCTTC
TRBJ2-1 TRBV5-6 TRBD1 NA CASSGTGNNEQFF TGTGCCAGCAGCGGGACAGGGAACAATGAGCAGTTCTTC
TRBJ2-6 TRBV11-2 TRBD2 NA CASSPLTGGSGANVLTF TGTGCCAGCAGCCCCTTGACGGGGGGCTCTGGGGCCAACGTCCTGACTTTC
TRBJ1-4 TRBV11-2 NA NA CASSLPGSEKLFF TGTGCCAGCAGCTTACCAGGGTCTGAAAAACTGTTTTTT
TRBJ1-6 TRBV7-8 NA NA CASHPRPGLSSPLHF TGTGCCAGCCACCCGAGGCCGGGACTGAGTTCACCCCTCCACTTT